Each of the 7 T cell receptor beta chains below was sequenced from the same sample in a study of blood T cell repertoires in COVID-19. Profiling relied on immunoSEQ multiplex PCR, and the TCRdb table lists in-frame clones only, not all of them. Among approximately 66,000 clones listed, around 87% were seen once. The sequenced material came from peripheral blood. Source of these receptors: a man aged 55 to 70 with acute or convalescent COVID-19.

The gene calls are TRBV6-5 and TRBJ1-2, with 8 bases matching TRBD1. Germline V gene sequence: CDR1 MNHEY, CDR2 SVGAGI. V gave up 5 bases and J gave up 1 base; unmatched junction bases: 3. This CDR3 has 14 residues. The CDR3 loop is CASSLQGVNYGYTF. CDR3 DNA sequence: TGTGCCAGCAGTCTACAGGGGGTTAACTATGGCTACACCTTC.

The chain uses TRBV4-3 and TRBJ1-5; 7 nucleotides agree with TRBD1. Trimming took 0 bases from V and 4 from J; bases not matched to a gene: 6. Germline CDR1 reads LGHNA; CDR2 reads YSLEER. There are 16 residues in the CDR3. CDR3 residues: CASSQDWQGGNQPQHF. The CDR3 coding sequence is TGCGCCAGCAGCCAAGATTGGCAGGGGGGAAATCAGCCCCAGCATTTT.

The rearrangement links TRBV5-1 to TRBJ1-2, with 7 bases that match TRBD1. Losses at the gene ends were 5 bases for V and 5 bases for J; bases not matched to a gene: 6. Germline lookup yields CDR1 SGHRS and CDR2 YFSETQ. The CDR3 has 13 amino acids. The CDR3 DNA sequence: TGCGCCAGCAGATTGACAGGGTTGTATGGCTACACCTTC. Its translation: CASRLTGLYGYTF.

This chain joins TRBV7-8 and TRBJ1-4, with 10 bases aligning to TRBD1. Per the germline V gene, CDR1 is SGHVS and CDR2 is FQNEAQ. The V segment lost 5 bases and the J segment 0 bases; nucleotides outside the gene matches: 9. The CDR3 covers 18 residues. The CDR3 loop reads CASSHRQGAAATNEKLFF. The CDR3 DNA reads as TGTGCCAGCAGCCATAGACAGGGGGCCGCCGCAACTAATGAAAAACTGTTTTTT. Variable domain in full (rest from reference TRBV7-8 and TRBJ1-4): GAGVSQSPRYKVAKRGQDVALRCDPISGHVSLFWYQQALGQGPEFLTYFQNEAQLDKSGLPSDRFFAERPEGSVSTLKIQRTQQEDSAVYLCASSHRQGAAATNEKLFFGSGTQLSVL.

The chain combines TRBV18 with TRBJ1-4; no firm D call. The CDR3 length is 13 residues. Deletions cut 3 bases from V and 7 bases from J, with 9 bases between. CDR1 and CDR2 from the germline V gene are KGHSH and LQKENI. CDR3 bases: TGTGCCAGCTCACCCCCGGGTCGTGAAAAACTGTTTTTT. As protein: CASSPPGREKLFF.

The rearrangement uses TRBV30 and TRBJ2-2, with TRBD2 identical over 8 bases. CDR1 is GTSNPN, CDR2 SVGIG, per germline (reference sequence). The length of the CDR3 is 14 residues. The trim removed 4 bases at V and 1 base at J, leaving 2 bases unmatched. The CDR3 DNA is TGTGCCTGGAATAGCGGGGTGAACACCGGGGAGCTGTTTTTT. Encoded protein: CAWNSGVNTGELFF.

The chain combines TRBV19 with TRBJ1-1; a weak D match, TRBD1 (5 bases). Germline V gene data show CDR1 as LNHDA and CDR2 as SQIVND (reference sequence). The length of the CDR3 is 16 residues. Trimming took off 3 bases at V and 1 base at J, with 15 bases between the two ends. CDR3 sequence reads: CASSMGRFQGNTEAFF. The CDR3 DNA reads as TGTGCCAGTAGTATGGGCCGATTTCAGGGGAACACTGAAGCTTTCTTT.